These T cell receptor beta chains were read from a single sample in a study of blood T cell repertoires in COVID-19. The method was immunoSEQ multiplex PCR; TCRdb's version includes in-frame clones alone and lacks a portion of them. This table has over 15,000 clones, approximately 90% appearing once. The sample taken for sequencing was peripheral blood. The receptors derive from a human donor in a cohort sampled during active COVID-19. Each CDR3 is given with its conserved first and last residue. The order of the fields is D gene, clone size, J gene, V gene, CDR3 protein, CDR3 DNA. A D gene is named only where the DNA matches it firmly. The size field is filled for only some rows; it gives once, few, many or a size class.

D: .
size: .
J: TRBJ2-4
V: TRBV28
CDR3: CASSLPTGAKNIQYF
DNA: TGTGCCAGCAGTTTACCGACGGGAGCCAAAAACATTCAGTACTTC

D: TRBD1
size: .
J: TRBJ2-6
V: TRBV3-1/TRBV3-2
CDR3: CASSQTGGKRFGANVLTF
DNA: TGTGCCAGCAGCCAAACAGGGGGCAAGAGGTTCGGGGCCAACGTCCTGACTTTC

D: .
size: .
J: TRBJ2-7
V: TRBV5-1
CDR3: CASSSGHYEQYF
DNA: TGCGCCAGCAGCAGCGGGCACTACGAGCAGTACTTC

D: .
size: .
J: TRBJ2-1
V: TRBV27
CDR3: CASSFLARGRGYEQFF
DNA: TGTGCCAGCAGTTTCCTCGCGAGGGGGAGGGGCTATGAGCAGTTCTTC

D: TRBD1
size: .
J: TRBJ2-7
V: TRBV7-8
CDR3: CASSPMTGYEQYF
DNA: TGTGCCAGCAGCCCTATGACAGGGTACGAGCAGTACTTC

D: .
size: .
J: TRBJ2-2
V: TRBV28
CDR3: CASSLSSGAGELFF
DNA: TGTGCCAGCAGTTTGAGTTCGGGGGCCGGGGAGCTGTTTTTT

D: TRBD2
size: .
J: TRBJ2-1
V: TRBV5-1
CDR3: CASSLVSSGKDEQFF
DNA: TGCGCCAGCAGCTTAGTTTCTAGCGGGAAGGACGAGCAGTTCTTC

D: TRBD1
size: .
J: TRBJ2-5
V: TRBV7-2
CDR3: CASSSAPGQLKETQYF
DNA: TGTGCCAGCAGCAGTGCCCCGGGACAGCTTAAAGAGACCCAGTACTTC

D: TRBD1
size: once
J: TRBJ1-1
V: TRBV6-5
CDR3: CASSTAQGLNTEAFF
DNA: TGTGCCAGCAGTACTGCACAGGGGTTGAACACTGAAGCTTTCTTT

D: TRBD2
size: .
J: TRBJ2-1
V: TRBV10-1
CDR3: CASSERDYYNEQFF
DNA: TGCGCCAGCAGTGAGCGGGACTACTACAATGAGCAGTTCTTC

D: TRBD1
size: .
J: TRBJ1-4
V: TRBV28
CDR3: CASRYRPHQGGKLFF
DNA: TGTGCCAGCAGGTACAGACCCCATCAGGGGGGAAAACTGTTTTTT

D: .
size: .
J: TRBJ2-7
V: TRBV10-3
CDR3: CAISVEGRVTPTEQYF
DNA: TGTGCCATCAGTGTGGAAGGGCGGGTCACCCCTACGGAGCAGTACTTC

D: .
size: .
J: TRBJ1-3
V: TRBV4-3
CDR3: CASSQEADSGNTIYF
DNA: TGCGCCAGCAGCCAAGAGGCAGACTCTGGAAACACCATATATTTT

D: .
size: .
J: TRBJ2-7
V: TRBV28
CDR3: CASSLVGRVSPEQYF
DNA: TGTGCCAGCAGTTTAGTAGGCAGGGTTTCCCCCGAGCAGTACTTC

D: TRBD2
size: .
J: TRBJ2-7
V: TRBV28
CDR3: CASRSSGTHYEQYF
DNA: TGTGCCAGCAGATCCAGCGGGACTCACTACGAGCAGTACTTC

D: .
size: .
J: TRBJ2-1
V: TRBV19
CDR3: CASSIDRASDYNEQFF
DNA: TGTGCCAGTAGTATAGATCGGGCTAGCGACTACAATGAGCAGTTCTTC

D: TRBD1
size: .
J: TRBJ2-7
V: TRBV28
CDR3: CASSFPDRGLYEQYF
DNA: TGTGCCAGCAGTTTCCCGGACAGGGGGCTCTACGAGCAGTACTTC

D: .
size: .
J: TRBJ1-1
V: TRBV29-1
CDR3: CSVEATKNTEAFF
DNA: TGCAGCGTTGAGGCCACTAAGAACACTGAAGCTTTCTTT

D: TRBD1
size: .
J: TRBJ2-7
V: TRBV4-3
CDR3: CASSQDVTGGGEQYF
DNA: TGCGCCAGCAGCCAAGACGTCACAGGGGGCGGGGAGCAGTACTTC

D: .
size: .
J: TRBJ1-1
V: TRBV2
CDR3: CASSEGTANTEAFF
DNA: TGTGCCAGCAGTGAAGGGACAGCAAACACTGAAGCTTTCTTT

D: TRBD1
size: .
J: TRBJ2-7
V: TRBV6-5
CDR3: CASSPQDRGAYEQYF
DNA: TGTGCCAGCAGTCCTCAAGACAGGGGAGCCTACGAGCAGTACTTC

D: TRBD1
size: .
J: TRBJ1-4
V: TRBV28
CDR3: CASSVQGAREKLFF
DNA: TGTGCCAGTTCCGTCCAGGGGGCACGTGAAAAACTGTTTTTT

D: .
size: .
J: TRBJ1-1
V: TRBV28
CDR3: CASRFPGGNTEAFF
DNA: TGTGCCAGCCGGTTCCCGGGAGGCAACACTGAAGCTTTCTTT

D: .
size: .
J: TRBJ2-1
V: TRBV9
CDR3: CASSVGQGGLYNEQFF
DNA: TGTGCCAGCAGCGTAGGGCAGGGGGGACTTTACAATGAGCAGTTCTTC

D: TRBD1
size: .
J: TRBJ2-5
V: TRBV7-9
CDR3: CASRPTGGLRETQYF
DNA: TGTGCCAGCAGGCCGACAGGGGGCCTGCGAGAGACCCAGTACTTC

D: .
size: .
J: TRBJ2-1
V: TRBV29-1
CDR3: CSAVPGLAWKEFF
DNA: TGCAGCGCAGTCCCGGGACTCGCTTGGAAGGAGTTCTTC

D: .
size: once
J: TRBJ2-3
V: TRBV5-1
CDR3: CASSLGQSNTDTQYF
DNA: TGCGCCAGCAGCCTCGGACAGTCCAACACAGATACGCAGTATTTT

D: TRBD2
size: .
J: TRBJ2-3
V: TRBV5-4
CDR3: CASSLGTSGPDTQYF
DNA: TGTGCCAGCAGCCTTGGGACTAGCGGGCCAGATACGCAGTATTTT

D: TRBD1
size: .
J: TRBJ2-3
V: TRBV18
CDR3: CASSPRTGMTGTDTQYF
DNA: TGTGCCAGCTCACCGCGGACAGGGATGACGGGGACAGATACGCAGTATTTT

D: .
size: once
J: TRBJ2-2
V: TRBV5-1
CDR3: CASSLVLDSSTGELFF
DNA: TGCGCCAGCAGCTTGGTACTAGATTCGAGCACCGGGGAGCTGTTTTTT

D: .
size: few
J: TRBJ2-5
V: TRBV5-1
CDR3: CASSLMGSGETQYF
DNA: TGCGCCAGCAGCTTGATGGGTAGCGGAGAGACCCAGTACTTC

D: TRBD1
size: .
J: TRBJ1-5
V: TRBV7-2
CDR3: CASSGPGTGSNQPQHF
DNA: TGTGCCAGCAGCGGTCCCGGGACAGGGAGCAATCAGCCCCAGCATTTT

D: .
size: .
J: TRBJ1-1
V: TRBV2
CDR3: CASRGEDTEAFF
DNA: TGTGCCAGTCGGGGGGAGGACACTGAAGCTTTCTTT

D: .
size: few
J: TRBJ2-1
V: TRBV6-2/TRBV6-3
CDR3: CASSYSSIRNEQFF
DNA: TGTGCCAGCAGTTACTCCTCCATCAGGAATGAGCAGTTCTTC

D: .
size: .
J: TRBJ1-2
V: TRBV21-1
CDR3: CASSKVVVVRQGAWDGYTF
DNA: TGTGCCAGCAGCAAAGTTGTGGTGGTACGACAGGGGGCTTGGGATGGCTACACCTTC

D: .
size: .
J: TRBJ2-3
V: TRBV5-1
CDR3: CASSLAGSDTQYF
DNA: TGCGCCAGCAGCTTGGCGGGGTCAGATACGCAGTATTTT

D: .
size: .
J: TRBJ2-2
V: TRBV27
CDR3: CASSSPRPGVRSNTGELFF
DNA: TGTGCCAGCAGTAGCCCCCGACCCGGGGTAAGGAGCAACACCGGGGAGCTGTTTTTT

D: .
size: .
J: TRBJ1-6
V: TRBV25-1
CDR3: CASSEQANSPLHF
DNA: TGTGCCAGCAGTGAACAGGCCAATTCACCCCTCCACTTT

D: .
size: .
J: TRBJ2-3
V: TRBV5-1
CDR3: CASRWASPSTDTQYF
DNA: TGCGCCAGCAGGTGGGCATCCCCTAGCACAGATACGCAGTATTTT

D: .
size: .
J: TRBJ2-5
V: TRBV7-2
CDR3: CASSPWAQETQYF
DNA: TGTGCCAGCAGCCCTTGGGCACAAGAGACCCAGTACTTC

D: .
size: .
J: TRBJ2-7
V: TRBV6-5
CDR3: CASSYSSSGAREQYF
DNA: TGTGCCAGCAGTTATTCCTCTTCAGGGGCGCGCGAGCAGTACTTC

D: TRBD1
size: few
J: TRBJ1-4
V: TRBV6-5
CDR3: CASSKTGGDDEKLFF
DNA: TGTGCCAGCAGCAAAACAGGGGGCGACGATGAAAAACTGTTTTTT

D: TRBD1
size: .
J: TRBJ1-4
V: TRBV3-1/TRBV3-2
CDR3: CASSPQGIGNEKLFF
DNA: TGTGCCAGCAGCCCACAGGGGATAGGTAATGAAAAACTGTTTTTT

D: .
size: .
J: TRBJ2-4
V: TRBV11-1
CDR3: CASSRPGGHAKNIQYF
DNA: TGTGCCAGCAGCAGACCAGGGGGGCATGCCAAAAACATTCAGTACTTC

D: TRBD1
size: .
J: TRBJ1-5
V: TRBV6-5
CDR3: CASKEGQGNQPQHF
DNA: TGTGCCAGCAAAGAGGGACAGGGTAATCAGCCCCAGCATTTT

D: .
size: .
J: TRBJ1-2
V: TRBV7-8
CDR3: CASSLRTVSSYGYTF
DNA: TGTGCCAGCAGCTTACGGACAGTTTCCTCTTATGGCTACACCTTC

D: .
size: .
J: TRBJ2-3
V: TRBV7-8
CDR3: CASSRRADTQYF
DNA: TGTGCCAGCAGTCGGAGAGCAGATACGCAGTATTTT

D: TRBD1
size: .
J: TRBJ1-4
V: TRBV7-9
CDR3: CASSGWGQGSEKLFF
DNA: TGTGCCAGCAGCGGTTGGGGACAGGGGAGTGAAAAACTGTTTTTT

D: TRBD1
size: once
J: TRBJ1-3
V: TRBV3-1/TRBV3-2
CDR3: CASSLTGAGNTIYF
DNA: TGTGCCAGCAGCCTAACAGGGGCTGGAAACACCATATATTTT

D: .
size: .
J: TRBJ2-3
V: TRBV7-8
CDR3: CASSLGRWRTSTDTQYF
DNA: TGTGCCAGCAGCTTAGGACGGTGGCGGACTAGCACAGATACGCAGTATTTT

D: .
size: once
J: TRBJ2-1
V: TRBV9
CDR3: CASSVFSDIGEQFF
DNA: TGTGCCAGCAGCGTCTTTAGCGATATAGGTGAGCAGTTCTTC